This paragraph reports one T cell receptor beta chain. The CDR3 totals 15 residues. Looked up from germline, CDR1 is SGHAT and CDR2 is FQDESV (reference sequence). The V gene end was trimmed by 5 bases and the J gene end by 3 bases; junction bases not matched to a gene: 8. These data are taken from a study of blood T cell repertoires in COVID-19. Background on the study: From T cells, B-cell-depleted T cells, or PBMCs came the material, which was cDNA or gDNA.

Libraries were prepared by immunoSEQ multiplex PCR; TCRdb keeps only in-frame clonotypes and omits some of them. Of roughly 160,000 clones listed, approximately 90% are singletons. The TCR originated in a woman between 55 and 75 years old who had recovered from COVID-19. The chain is built from TRBV11-1 and TRBJ1-2; 8 positions match TRBD1. Sample: peripheral blood. Here the CDR3 reads CASSARLQGDYGYTF. The DNA of the CDR3 is TGTGCCAGCAGCGCCCGGTTACAGGGGGACTATGGCTACACCTTC.